The clone carrying this T cell receptor beta chain was counted only a few times. Its antigen is not known. This record belongs to a study of cytomegalovirus exposure and HLA in healthy donors. Study-level points and caveats: In presence/absence analyses, roughly uniform sequencing depth across donors was assumed. Per a later analysis, HLA-associated TCR beta chains showed more clonal expansion than other, equally common TCR beta chains.

This PCR relied on a set of 60 Vbeta primers and 13 Jbeta primers. Some clones are missing from TCRdb's copy, which holds only in-frame ones; the method was immunoSEQ multiplex PCR. The repertoire holds about 90,000 clones, with 65% to 75% as singletons. With 8 bases removed from V and 6 bases from J, the gap between germline ends came to 10 bases. Germline V lookup: CDR1 GTSNPN, CDR2 SVGIG (reference sequence). The CDR3 covers 10 residues. This chain links TRBV30 with TRBJ1-1; TRBD1 might be the D (5 bases). Specimen: PBMCs. The TCR was taken from a man under 40 in good health and CMV-seronegative. CDR3 residues: CAGGGPEAFF. The CDR3 DNA reads TGTGCCGGCGGGGGTCCTGAAGCTTTCTTT.